The TCR beta chain under discussion was sequenced for a study of T cells in Graves' hyperthyroidism and ophthalmopathy. Looked up from germline, CDR1 is SNHLY and CDR2 is FYNNEI. The CDR3 is 15 residues long. J gave up 11 bases and V 6 bases, and 15 bases lay outside the gene matches. This clonotype has only a few counts. TCR beta CDR3 regions were amplified from RNA transcripts. TCR CDR3 regions were first amplified by RT-PCR with HTBI primers. TCRdb reprocessed the multiplex PCR reads with MiXCR, giving one entry per CDR3 protein. The repertoire has tens of thousands of distinct CDR3 sequences, around 55% of them found once; the top ten carry roughly a third.

The receptor's source is a man younger than 35 with Graves' hyperthyroidism. Source material: peripheral blood or thyroid tissue (not recorded which). The V call is TRBV2, the J call TRBJ1-5; 8 nucleotides agree with TRBD1. The CDR3 is CASRNDRGGIETQHF. CDR3 coding DNA: TGTGCCAGCAGGAATGACAGGGGAGGGATAGAGACCCAGCATTTT.